The clone carrying this T cell receptor (beta chain) was recorded a few times. The antigen remains undetermined. The V gene's germline CDR1 is MNHNY and CDR2 SVGAGI (reference sequence). This CDR3 has 14 amino acids. The ends lost 6 bases at V and 6 bases at J; junction bases unmatched: 5. The sample is drawn from a study of beta chain features in type 1 diabetes. Study-wide points: More deletions and fewer insertions at VDJ junctions were found in patients with type 1 diabetes.

TCRB transcripts that were expressed got sequenced, as all of the isolated RNA had been reverse transcribed. Measured with immunoSEQ multiplex PCR; TCRdb has only the in-frame clones, and not every one. The sample yields hundreds of thousands of clones, approximately 10% seen once. The source material was naive CD4+ T cells from blood. The J gene is TRBJ2-1, the V gene TRBV6-6, with TRBD1 matching over 10 bases. The clonotype was recovered from a woman in her twenties or thirties in good health. The CDR3 loop is CASRHRDRGNEQFF. The CDR3 DNA reads as TGTGCCAGCAGACACAGGGACAGGGGCAATGAGCAGTTCTTC.